The source of this T cell receptor beta chain is a study of control samples from healthy donors and cancer patients. Measured with immunoSEQ multiplex PCR; TCRdb has only the in-frame clones, and not every one. The profile shows 15,000 to 20,000 clones, about 89% of them singletons. Trimming took off 5 bases at V and 2 bases at J, with 9 bases between the two ends. CDR3 length: 13 amino acids. Germline V gene lookup returns CDR1 SGHTA and CDR2 FQGNSA. The specimen was PBMCs. This TCR was recovered from a man between 60 and 70 years old with head and neck cancer. The chain combines TRBV7-2 with TRBJ2-5, with D unresolved. Written as DNA, the CDR3 is TGTGCCAGCAGCCTGGGAAGGCAAGAGACCCAGTACTTC. Its protein is CASSLGRQETQYF.